This T cell receptor (beta chain) was identified during a study of response to subunit inactivated influenza vaccine. In TCRdb, the RT-PCR reads were re-called with MiXCR into one record per CDR3 protein. Of hundreds of thousands of distinct CDR3 sequences in the sample, 11% were seen once. The CDR3 has 12 residues. Losses at the gene ends were 6 bases for V and 2 bases for J; bases not matched to a gene: 4. CDR1 SQVTM and CDR2 ANQGSEA come from the germline V gene. The same specimen was also included in a second study, on T cells expressing NK-cell markers. That source reports: With UMIs, 5'RACE template switching was used to make TCR beta cDNA.

This chain uses TRBV29-1 with TRBJ2-7, with 7 bases identical to TRBD1. Sequences were derived from PBMCs from blood, sampled on the day of vaccination. This sequence originates from a man aged 45-60 years who received an inactivated influenza vaccine. This chain's CDR3 is CSVHRGPYEQYF. Written as DNA, the CDR3 is TGCAGCGTCCACAGGGGTCCCTACGAGCAGTACTTC.